This TCR beta chain was sequenced for a study of long-term antiretroviral therapy in people with HIV. Study summary: Sampling started about a decade before the 2015 immediate-ART recommendation. Whole-study findings and limits: Once patients were on ART, diversity went higher but still fell short of transplant donor controls.

Run at survey level, the immunoSEQ assay was version v3.0. Repertoires were generated with immunoSEQ multiplex PCR, while TCRdb's copy carries only in-frame clones and drops some. The table shows 25,000 to 35,000 clones, with 97% occurring only once. The CDR3 spans 16 residues. Trimming pared 3 bases from V and 2 bases from J, leaving 16 bases between. Per germline, CDR1 KGHSH and CDR2 LQKENI. A note on this clone: The antigen remains unidentified.

The sequenced sample was unsorted PBMCs, obtained 6.9 years after starting antiretroviral therapy. This clonotype originated in a man younger than 40 with HIV. The chain employs TRBV18 and TRBJ1-2; a weak D match, TRBD1 (5 bases). The CDR3 DNA is TGTGCCAGCTCACCCTACGACCCGGGGCCCAACTATGGCTACACCTTC. This translates into CASSPYDPGPNYGYTF.